This T cell receptor beta chain was identified during a study of cytomegalovirus exposure and HLA in healthy donors. It was with 60 Vbeta and 13 Jbeta primers that the PCR ran. The data were produced by immunoSEQ multiplex PCR, yet TCRdb's version contains in-frame clones alone and is incomplete. Of 120,000 to 150,000 clones listed, under 80% are singletons. Deletions cut 6 bases from V and 1 base from J, with 9 bases between. Germline lookup yields CDR1 SNHLY and CDR2 FYNNEI. The CDR3 is 13 amino acids. The study, taken as a whole, reports: A classifier reportedly called cytomegalovirus status with high sensitivity and specificity. A link between a missense DCLRE1C variant and TCR beta V- and J-gene trimming emerged from a later analysis. It was 164 TCR beta chains that were listed as cytomegalovirus-associated. Several top significant clusters appeared, in a later analysis, to be linked to common viral pathogens.

To note about this clone: The antigen remains undetermined.

This chain uses TRBV2 with TRBJ1-1; no firm D call. The sequenced sample consisted of PBMCs. The receptor was derived from a woman aged 45 to 65 in good health and CMV-seropositive. The DNA for the CDR3 is TGTGCCAGCAGGTCCCAGTCGAACACTGAAGCTTTCTTT. It codes for CASRSQSNTEAFF.